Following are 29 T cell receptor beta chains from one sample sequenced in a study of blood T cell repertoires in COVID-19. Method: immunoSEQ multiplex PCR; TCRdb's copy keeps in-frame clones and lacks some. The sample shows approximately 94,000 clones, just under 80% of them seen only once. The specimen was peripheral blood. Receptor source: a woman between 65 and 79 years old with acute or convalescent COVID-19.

CDR3 DNA: TGCAGTGCTCCGGGGGGATCCGAGCAGTACTTC. It encodes CSAPGGSEQYF. The genes are TRBV20-1 and TRBJ2-7; 7 nucleotides match TRBD2. CDR3 size: 11 residues. Germline V gene sequence: CDR1 DFQATT, CDR2 SNEGSKA (reference sequence). V lost 5 bases, J lost 6 bases, and 4 bases stayed unmatched.

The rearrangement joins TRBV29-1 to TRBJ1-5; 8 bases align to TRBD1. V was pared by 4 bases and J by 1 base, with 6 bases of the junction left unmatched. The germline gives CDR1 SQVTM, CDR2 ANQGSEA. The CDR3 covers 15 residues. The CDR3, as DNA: TGCAGCGTTGCTGGTGGACAGGGAAGCAATCAGCCCCAGCATTTT. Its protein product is CSVAGGQGSNQPQHF.

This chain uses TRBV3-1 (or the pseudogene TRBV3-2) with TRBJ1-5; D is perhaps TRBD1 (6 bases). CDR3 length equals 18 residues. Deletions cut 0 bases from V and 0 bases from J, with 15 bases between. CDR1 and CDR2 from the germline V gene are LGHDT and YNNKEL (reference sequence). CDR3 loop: CASSQDGQRIYSNQPQHF. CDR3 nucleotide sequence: TGTGCCAGCAGCCAAGACGGACAGCGAATCTATAGCAATCAGCCCCAGCATTTT.

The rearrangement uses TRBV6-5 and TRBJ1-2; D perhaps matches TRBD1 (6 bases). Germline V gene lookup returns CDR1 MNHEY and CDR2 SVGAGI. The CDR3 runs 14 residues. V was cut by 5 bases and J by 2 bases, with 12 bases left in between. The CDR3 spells CASSTQTGNYGYTF. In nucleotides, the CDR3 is TGTGCCAGCAGTACCCAGACAGGAAACTATGGCTACACCTTC.

CDR3 sequence: CASSLQGAYNSPLHF. The DNA of the CDR3 is TGCGCCAGCAGCTTGCAAGGAGCTTATAATTCACCCCTCCACTTT. The chain employs TRBV5-1 and TRBJ1-6; no firm D call. Germline lookup yields CDR1 SGHRS and CDR2 YFSETQ. Trimming took 1 base from V and 4 from J, leaving 9 bases between them. This CDR3 is built from 15 residues.

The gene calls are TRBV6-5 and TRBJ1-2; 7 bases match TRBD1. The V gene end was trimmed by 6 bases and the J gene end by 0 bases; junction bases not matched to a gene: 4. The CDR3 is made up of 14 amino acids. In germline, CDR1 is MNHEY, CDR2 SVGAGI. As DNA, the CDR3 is TGTGCCAGCAGCGCGGGACAGCCTAACTATGGCTACACCTTC. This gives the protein CASSAGQPNYGYTF.

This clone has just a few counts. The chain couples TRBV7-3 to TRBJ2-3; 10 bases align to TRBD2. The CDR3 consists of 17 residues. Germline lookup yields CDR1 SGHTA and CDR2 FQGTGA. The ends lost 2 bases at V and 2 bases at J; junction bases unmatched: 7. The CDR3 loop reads CASSLGASGGYTDTQYF. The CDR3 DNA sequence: TGTGCCAGCAGCTTAGGGGCTAGCGGGGGATACACAGATACGCAGTATTTT. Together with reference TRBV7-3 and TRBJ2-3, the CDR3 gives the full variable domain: GAGVSQTPSNKVTEKGKYVELRCDPISGHTALYWYRQSLGQGPEFLIYFQGTGAADDSGLPNDRFFAVRPEGSVSTLKIQRTERGDSAVYLCASSLGASGGYTDTQYFGPGTRLTVL.

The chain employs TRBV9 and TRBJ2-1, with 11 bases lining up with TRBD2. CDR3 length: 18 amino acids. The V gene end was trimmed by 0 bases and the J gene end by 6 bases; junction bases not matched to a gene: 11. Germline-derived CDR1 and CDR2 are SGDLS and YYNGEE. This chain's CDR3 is CASSVGLAGGGLGNEQFF. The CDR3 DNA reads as TGTGCCAGCAGCGTAGGTCTAGCGGGGGGCGGTTTGGGCAATGAGCAGTTCTTC.

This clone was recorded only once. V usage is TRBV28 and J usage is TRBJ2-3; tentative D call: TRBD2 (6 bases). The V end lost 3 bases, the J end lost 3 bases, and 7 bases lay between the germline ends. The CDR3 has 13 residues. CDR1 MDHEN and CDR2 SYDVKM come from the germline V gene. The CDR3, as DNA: TGTGCCAGCAGTTTGGAGGGGACAGATACGCAGTATTTT. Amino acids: CASSLEGTDTQYF.

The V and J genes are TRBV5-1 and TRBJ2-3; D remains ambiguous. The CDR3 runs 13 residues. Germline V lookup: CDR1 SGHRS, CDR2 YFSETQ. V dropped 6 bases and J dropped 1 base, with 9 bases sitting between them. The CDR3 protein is CASTYVGTDTQYF. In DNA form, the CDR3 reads TGCGCCAGCACCTATGTGGGCACAGATACGCAGTATTTT.

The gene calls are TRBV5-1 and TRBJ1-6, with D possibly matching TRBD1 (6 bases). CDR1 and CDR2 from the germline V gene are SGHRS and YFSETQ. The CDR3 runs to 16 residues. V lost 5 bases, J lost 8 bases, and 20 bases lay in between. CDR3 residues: CASRLKGTTGDSPLHF. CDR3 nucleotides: TGCGCCAGCAGGTTGAAGGGGACAACTGGCGATTCACCCCTCCACTTT.

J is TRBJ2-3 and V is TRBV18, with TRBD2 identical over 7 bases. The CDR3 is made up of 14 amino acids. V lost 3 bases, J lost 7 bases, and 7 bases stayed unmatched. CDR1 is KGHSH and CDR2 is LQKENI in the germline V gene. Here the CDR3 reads CASSPQGGRNTQYF. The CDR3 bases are TGTGCCAGCTCACCTCAGGGAGGGCGAAATACGCAGTATTTT.

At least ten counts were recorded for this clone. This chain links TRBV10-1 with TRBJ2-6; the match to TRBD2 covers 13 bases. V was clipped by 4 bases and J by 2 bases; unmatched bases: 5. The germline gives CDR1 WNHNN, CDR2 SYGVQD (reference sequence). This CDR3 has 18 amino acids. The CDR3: CASSAGTSGAPGANVLTF. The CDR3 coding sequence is TGCGCCAGCAGTGCCGGGACTAGCGGGGCCCCTGGGGCCAACGTCCTGACTTTC.

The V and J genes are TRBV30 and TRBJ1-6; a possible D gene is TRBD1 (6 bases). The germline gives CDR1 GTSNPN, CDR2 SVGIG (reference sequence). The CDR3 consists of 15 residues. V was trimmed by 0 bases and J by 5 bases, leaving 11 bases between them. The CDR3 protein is CAWSVSDSNNSPLHF. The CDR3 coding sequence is TGTGCCTGGAGTGTATCGGACAGCAATAATTCACCCCTCCACTTT.

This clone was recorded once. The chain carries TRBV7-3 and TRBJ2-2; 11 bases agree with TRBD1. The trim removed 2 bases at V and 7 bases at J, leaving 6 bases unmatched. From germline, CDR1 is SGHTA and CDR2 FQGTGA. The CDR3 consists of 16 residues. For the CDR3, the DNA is TGTGCCAGCAGCTTACTAACCGGGACAGGGGGCGGGGAGCTGTTTTTT. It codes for CASSLLTGTGGGELFF.

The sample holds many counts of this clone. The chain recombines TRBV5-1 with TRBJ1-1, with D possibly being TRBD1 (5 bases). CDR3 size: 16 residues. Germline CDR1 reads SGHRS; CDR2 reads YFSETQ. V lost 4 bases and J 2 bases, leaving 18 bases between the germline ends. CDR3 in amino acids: CASSPQSRQSNTEAFF. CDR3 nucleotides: TGCGCCAGCAGCCCACAAAGTCGACAGAGTAACACTGAAGCTTTCTTT.

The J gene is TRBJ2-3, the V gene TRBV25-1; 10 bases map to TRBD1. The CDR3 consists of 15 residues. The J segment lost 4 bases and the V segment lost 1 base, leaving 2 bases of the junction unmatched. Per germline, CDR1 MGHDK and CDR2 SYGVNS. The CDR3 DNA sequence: TGTGCCAGCAGTGAATGGACAGGGGGTTCAGATACGCAGTATTTT. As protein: CASSEWTGGSDTQYF.

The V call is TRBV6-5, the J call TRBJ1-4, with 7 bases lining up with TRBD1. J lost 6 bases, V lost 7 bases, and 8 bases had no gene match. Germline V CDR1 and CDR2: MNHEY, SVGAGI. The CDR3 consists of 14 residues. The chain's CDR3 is CASMEGAGYEKLFF. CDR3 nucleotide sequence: TGTGCCAGCATGGAGGGGGCCGGTTATGAAAAACTGTTTTTT.

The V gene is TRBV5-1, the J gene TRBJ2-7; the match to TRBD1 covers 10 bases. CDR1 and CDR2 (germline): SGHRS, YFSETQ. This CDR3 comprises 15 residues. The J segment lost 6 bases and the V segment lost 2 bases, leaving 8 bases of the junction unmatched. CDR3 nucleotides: TGCGCCAGCAGCTTCCAGACAGGGGGCATCGGCGAGCAGTACTTC. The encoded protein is CASSFQTGGIGEQYF.

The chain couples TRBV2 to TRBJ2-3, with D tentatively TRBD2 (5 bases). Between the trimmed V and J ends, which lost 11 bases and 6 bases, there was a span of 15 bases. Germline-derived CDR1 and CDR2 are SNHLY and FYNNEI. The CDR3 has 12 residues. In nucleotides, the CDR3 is TGTGCCGGTCGGGGAAACGGGGATACGCAGTATTTT. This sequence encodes CAGRGNGDTQYF.

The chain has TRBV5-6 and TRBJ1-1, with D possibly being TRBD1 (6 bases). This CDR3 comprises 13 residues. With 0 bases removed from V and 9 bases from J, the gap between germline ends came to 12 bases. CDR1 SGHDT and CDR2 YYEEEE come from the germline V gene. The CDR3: CASSLAVGGKAFF. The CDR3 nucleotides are TGTGCCAGCAGCTTGGCCGTAGGGGGTAAAGCTTTCTTT.

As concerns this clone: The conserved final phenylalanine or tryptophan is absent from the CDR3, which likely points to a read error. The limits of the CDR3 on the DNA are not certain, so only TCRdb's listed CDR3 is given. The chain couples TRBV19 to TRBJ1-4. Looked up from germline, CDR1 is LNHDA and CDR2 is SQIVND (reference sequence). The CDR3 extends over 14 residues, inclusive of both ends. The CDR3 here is CASKFSAGTDPMTI.

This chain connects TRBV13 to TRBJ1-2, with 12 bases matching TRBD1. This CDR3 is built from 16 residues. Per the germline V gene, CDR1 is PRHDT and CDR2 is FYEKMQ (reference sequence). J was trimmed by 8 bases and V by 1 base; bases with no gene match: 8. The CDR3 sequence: CASSLEAGQGAGGYTF. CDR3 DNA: TGTGCCAGCAGCTTAGAGGCGGGACAGGGGGCTGGGGGCTACACCTTC.

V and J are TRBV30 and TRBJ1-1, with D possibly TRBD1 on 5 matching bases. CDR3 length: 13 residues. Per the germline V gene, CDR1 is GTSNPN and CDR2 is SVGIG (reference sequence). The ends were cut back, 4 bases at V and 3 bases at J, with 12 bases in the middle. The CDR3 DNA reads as TGTGCCTGGAAGGCAGGGTTGGACACTGAAGCTTTCTTT. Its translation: CAWKAGLDTEAFF.

The CDR3 spells CASSFEENSPLHF. Here the CDR3 DNA reads TGTGCCAGCAGTTTTGAGGAGAATTCACCCCTCCACTTT. The chain joins TRBV12-3 or TRBV12-4 to TRBJ1-6; the D is unclear. Between the trimmed V and J ends, which lost 3 bases and 7 bases, there was a span of 7 bases. This CDR3 has 13 amino acids.

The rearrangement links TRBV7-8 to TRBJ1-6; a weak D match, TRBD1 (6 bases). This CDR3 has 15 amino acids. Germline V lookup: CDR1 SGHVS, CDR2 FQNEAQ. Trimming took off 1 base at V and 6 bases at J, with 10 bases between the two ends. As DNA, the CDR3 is TGTGCCAGCAGCTTAGGAGGACAGCTTAATTCACCCCTCCACTTT. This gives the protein CASSLGGQLNSPLHF.

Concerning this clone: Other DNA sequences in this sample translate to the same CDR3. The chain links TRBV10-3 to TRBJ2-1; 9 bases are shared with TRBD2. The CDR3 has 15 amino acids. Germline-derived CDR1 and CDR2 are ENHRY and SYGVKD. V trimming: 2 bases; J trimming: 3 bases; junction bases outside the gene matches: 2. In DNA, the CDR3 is TGTGCCATCAGTGAGAGCGGGGGGAACTACAATGAGCAGTTCTTC. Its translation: CAISESGGNYNEQFF.

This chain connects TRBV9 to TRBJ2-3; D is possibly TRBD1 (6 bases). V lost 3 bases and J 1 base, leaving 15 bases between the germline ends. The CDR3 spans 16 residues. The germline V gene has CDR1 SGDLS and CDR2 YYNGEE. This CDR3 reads CASSGYREFRTDTQYF. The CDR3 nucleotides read TGTGCCAGCAGCGGATACAGGGAATTTCGCACAGATACGCAGTATTTT.

CDR3 DNA sequence: TGTGCCAGCACCAGGGATAATGAAGCTTTCTTT. It codes for CASTRDNEAFF. This chain links TRBV18 with TRBJ1-1, with D perhaps TRBD1 (5 bases). Per germline, CDR1 KGHSH and CDR2 LQKENI. The V gene lost 8 bases and the J gene lost 7 bases, with 11 bases spanning the gap. The CDR3 consists of 11 residues.